This passage covers 15 T cell receptor beta chains from one sample sequenced in a study of neurological immune-mediated disorders. TCRdb re-called the 5' RACE reads with MiXCR, one entry per CDR3 protein. Of some 35,000 distinct CDR3 sequences listed, roughly 10% are singletons. Material: CD4+ T cells from blood. The origin of the receptors is a woman aged 25 to 39 with HTLV-1-associated myelopathy (HAM/TSP).

This clonotype was seen ten or more times. The chain is built from TRBV7-9 and TRBJ2-5; possible D gene TRBD1, 6 bases. Germline CDR1 reads SEHNR; CDR2 reads FQNEAQ (reference sequence). The V end was cut by 1 base, the J end by 5 bases, with 14 bases between. The CDR3 is 15 residues long. The CDR3 region has the DNA TGTGCCAGCAGCTTAGTTCAGGGGCTGGGGGAGACCCAGTACTTC. This gives the protein CASSLVQGLGETQYF.

This clonotype was recorded many times. The chain is built from TRBV16 and TRBJ2-1; 12 nucleotides line up with TRBD1. From germline, CDR1 is KGHSY and CDR2 FQNENV. The CDR3 spans 15 residues. V trimming: 0 bases; J trimming: 9 bases; junction bases outside the gene matches: 3. The CDR3 sequence is CASSQSGQGAREQFF. The CDR3 region has the DNA TGTGCCAGCAGCCAATCGGGACAGGGGGCTCGTGAGCAGTTCTTC. The full variable domain, completed using reference TRBV16 and TRBJ2-1, is GEEVAQTPKHLVRGEGQKAKLYCAPIKGHSYVFWYQQVLKNEFKFLISFQNENVFDETGMPKERFSAKCLPNSPCSLEIQATKLEDSAVYFCASSQSGQGAREQFFGPGTRLTVL.

This clonotype was observed at least ten times. The V gene is TRBV25-1, the J gene TRBJ1-2; TRBD1 is a possible D gene (5 bases). The V end lost 4 bases, the J end lost 5 bases, and 8 bases lay between the germline ends. This CDR3 region has 12 residues. The germline V gene has CDR1 MGHDK and CDR2 SYGVNS. The CDR3 loop reads CASSGGLYGYTF. In DNA form, the CDR3 reads TGTGCCAGCAGTGGGGGACTGTATGGCTACACCTTC.

This clonotype occurred many times. The CDR3 nucleotides read TGTGCCAGCAGCCCGCGGACAGGTCGAATCCCCGGGGAGCTGTTTTTT. Translation: CASSPRTGRIPGELFF. This sequence joins TRBV14 and TRBJ2-2, with TRBD1 matching 7 bases. V shed 4 bases, J shed 6 bases, and the junction held 11 bases outside the gene matches. The CDR3 sequence is 16 residues long. In germline, CDR1 is SGHDN, CDR2 FVKESK.

This clonotype occurred many times. The V call is TRBV7-2, the J call TRBJ2-2; D gene unclear. Germline CDR1 SGHTA, CDR2 FQGNSA. V was clipped by 4 bases and J by 4 bases, with 7 bases between them. CDR3 length: 13 residues. The CDR3 DNA reads as TGTGCCAGCAGCTATCAGAGCACCGGGGAGCTGTTTTTT. Amino acids: CASSYQSTGELFF. Using reference TRBV7-2 and TRBJ2-2 for the parts outside the CDR3, the full variable domain is GAGVSQSPSNKVTEKGKDVELRCDPISGHTALYWYRQSLGQGLEFLIYFQGNSAPDKSGLPSDRFSAERTGGSVSTLTIQRTQQEDSAVYLCASSYQSTGELFFGEGSRLTVL.

About this clonotype: At one end, the junction sequence differs from germline, possibly due to a read error. The chain links TRBV5-1 to TRBJ1-5; 7 nucleotides match TRBD1. Germline V lookup: CDR1 SGHRS, CDR2 YFSETQ. The CDR3 spans 15 residues. CDR3 nucleotides: TGCGACAGCAGCCAGAGCAGGGGGAGCAATCAGCCCCAGCATTTT. Protein sequence: CDSSQSRGSNQPQHF.

This clonotype was counted many times. This chain connects TRBV3-1 to TRBJ1-5; possibly TRBD1 for D (5 bases). CDR1 and CDR2 from the germline V gene are LGHDT and YNNKEL (reference sequence). The CDR3 length is 13 residues. Between the trimmed V and J ends, which lost 2 bases and 5 bases, there was a span of 7 bases. The CDR3 sequence is CASSQQGYQPQHF. CDR3 bases: TGTGCCAGCAGCCAACAGGGATATCAGCCCCAGCATTTT.

The table lists this clonotype with many counts. The rearrangement uses TRBV2 and TRBJ1-1; 7 nucleotides align to TRBD1. Germline lookup yields CDR1 SNHLY and CDR2 FYNNEI. The CDR3 has 16 residues. Trimming cost V 5 bases and J 6 bases; bases outside gene matches: 15. The CDR3 nucleotides read TGTGCCAGCAGTTCACAGGGGACTCAAACGCGGGCTGAAGCTTTCTTT. Translated: CASSSQGTQTRAEAFF.

This clonotype was seen repeatedly, ten times or more. The chain links TRBV20-1 to TRBJ1-2; 7 bases map to TRBD1. Germline lookup yields CDR1 DFQATT and CDR2 SNEGSKA (reference sequence). With 6 bases clipped from V and 4 bases from J, the junction kept 8 bases outside the gene matches. This CDR3 is 13 amino acids long. The CDR3: CSATQGIGYGYTF. The CDR3 coding sequence is TGCAGTGCCACACAGGGGATTGGCTATGGCTACACCTTC.

A remark on this clonotype: It is unclear where the CDR3 begins or ends on the DNA, so no DNA is shown, and the CDR3 is as TCRdb lists it. This sequence joins TRBV3-1 and TRBJ1-5; the DNA was not compared with TRBD1, the D call given in the table. The CDR3 length equals 20 residues, ends included. CDR1 LGHDT and CDR2 YNNKEL come from the germline V gene (reference sequence). This chain's CDR3 is CASSFYICSANLPGAQPQHF.

This clonotype was seen at least ten times. The chain recombines TRBV12-3 or TRBV12-4 with TRBJ2-7; the match to TRBD2 covers 9 bases. The CDR3 loop spans 16 amino acids. V lost 3 bases, J lost 2 bases, and 8 bases stayed unmatched. The CDR3 DNA reads as TGTGCCAGCAGTTTGGTCAGCGGGGGGCCTACCTACGAGCAGTACTTC. Translating it yields CASSLVSGGPTYEQYF.

This clonotype came up many times. The chain couples TRBV20-1 to TRBJ2-3; TRBD2 aligns across 11 bases. Losses at the gene ends were 5 bases for V and 6 bases for J; bases not matched to a gene: 16. Germline V lookup: CDR1 DFQATT, CDR2 SNEGSKA (reference sequence). CDR3 length: 17 residues. The CDR3 here is CSAPAIVSSGGWDTQYF. The CDR3 DNA follows: TGCAGTGCTCCTGCGATTGTCTCTAGCGGGGGGTGGGATACGCAGTATTTT.

This clonotype was counted at least ten times. The gene calls are TRBV7-8 and TRBJ2-3; 8 positions match TRBD2. This CDR3 is 16 amino acids long. Looked up from germline, CDR1 is SGHVS and CDR2 is FQNEAQ. Unmatched junction bases numbered 4, after V lost 1 base and J lost 1 base. The CDR3 region has the DNA TGTGCCAGCAGCTTAGGATTGCGGGGGGGCACAGATACGCAGTATTTT. This codes for CASSLGLRGGTDTQYF.

Ten or more counts support this clonotype. The rearrangement links TRBV19 to TRBJ2-7; 7 bases map to TRBD1. This CDR3 has 15 residues. Germline values: CDR1 LNHDA, CDR2 SQIVND (reference sequence). V trimming: 4 bases; J trimming: 0 bases; junction bases outside the gene matches: 6. The CDR3 protein is CASSKPDRASYEQYF. The CDR3 DNA follows: TGTGCCAGTAGTAAGCCCGACAGGGCCTCCTACGAGCAGTACTTC.

Many counts were recorded for this clonotype. V and J are TRBV11-2 and TRBJ2-7, with a possible D match to TRBD1 (5 bases). V gave up 5 bases and J gave up 7 bases, with 27 bases separating them. This CDR3 has 17 residues. Germline V lookup: CDR1 SGHAT, CDR2 FQNNGV. DNA of the CDR3: TGTGCCAGCAGCATCCGATCGGGTAGCCCCAAGGGGAATGAGCAGTACTTC. This codes for CASSIRSGSPKGNEQYF.